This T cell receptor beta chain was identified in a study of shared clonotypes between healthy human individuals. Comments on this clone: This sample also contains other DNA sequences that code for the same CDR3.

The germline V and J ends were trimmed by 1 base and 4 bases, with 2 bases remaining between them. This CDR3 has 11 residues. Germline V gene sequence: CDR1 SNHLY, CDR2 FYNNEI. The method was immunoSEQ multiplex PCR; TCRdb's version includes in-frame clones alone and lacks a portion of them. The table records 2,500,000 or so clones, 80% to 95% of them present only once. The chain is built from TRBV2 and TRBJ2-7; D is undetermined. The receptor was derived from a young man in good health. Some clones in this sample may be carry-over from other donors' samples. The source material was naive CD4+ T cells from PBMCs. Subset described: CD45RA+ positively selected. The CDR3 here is CASSEEYEQYF. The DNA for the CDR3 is TGTGCCAGCAGTGAAGAATACGAGCAGTACTTC.